Each of the 8 T cell receptor beta chains below was sequenced from the same sample in a study of shared clonotypes between healthy human individuals. The assay was immunoSEQ multiplex PCR, and TCRdb's table has in-frame clones only and misses some. This sample has some 2,500,000 clones; under 95% occur once, and the top ten carry 0.35% to 0.45%. Material: naive CD4+ T cells from PBMCs. Sample subset: CD45RA+ positively selected. The receptors derive from a man aged 18 to 29 in good health. Some clones in this sample may be carry-over from other donors' samples.

The chain has TRBV6-5 and TRBJ1-1, with 8 positions matching TRBD1. The CDR3 is 13 amino acids. Per the germline V gene, CDR1 is MNHEY and CDR2 is SVGAGI. V was clipped by 4 bases and J by 4 bases; unmatched bases: 2. CDR3 bases: TGTGCCAGCAGTTTCGACAGGGGCACTGAAGCTTTCTTT. Translated, it gives CASSFDRGTEAFF.

The V gene is TRBV7-2, the J gene TRBJ2-2; D is unclear. CDR1 and CDR2 from the germline V gene are SGHTA and FQGNSA. CDR3 length: 14 residues. V gave up 2 bases and J gave up 4 bases, with 8 bases separating them. The CDR3 region has the DNA TGTGCCAGCAGCTTACTTTCACCCACCGGGGAGCTGTTTTTT. Translation: CASSLLSPTGELFF.

This clone was counted once. The chain is built from TRBV14 and TRBJ1-2; tentative D call: TRBD1 (6 bases). The CDR3 is 13 residues long. Germline V gene sequence: CDR1 SGHDN, CDR2 FVKESK. Trimming took 1 base from V and 6 from J, leaving 9 bases between them. The CDR3 here is CASSQAGEDGYTF. The CDR3 nucleotides read TGTGCCAGCAGCCAAGCAGGGGAGGATGGCTACACCTTC.

The chain has TRBV29-1 and TRBJ2-5, with a tentative D call TRBD2 (5 bases). The CDR3 is made up of 13 amino acids. Germline CDR1 and CDR2: SQVTM and ANQGSEA. V was clipped by 5 bases and J by 1 base, with 11 bases between them. The CDR3 loop is CSVTGVLQETQYF. CDR3 DNA sequence: TGCAGCGTTACCGGGGTCCTCCAAGAGACCCAGTACTTC.

The chain links TRBV9 to TRBJ1-4, with TRBD1 as a possible D gene (5 bases). In germline, CDR1 is SGDLS, CDR2 YYNGEE. The V and J ends lost 4 bases and 3 bases respectively, with 13 bases between them. The CDR3 has 15 amino acids. CDR3 in amino acids: CASSHDRGANEKLFF. In DNA form, the CDR3 reads TGTGCCAGCAGCCATGACAGAGGAGCTAATGAAAAACTGTTTTTT.

With regard to this clone: Within the sample, other DNA sequences also encode this same CDR3. The chain couples TRBV7-3 to TRBJ2-1; the match to TRBD2 covers 9 bases. Losses at the gene ends were 2 bases for V and 4 bases for J; bases not matched to a gene: 3. Germline assignment: CDR1 SGHTA and CDR2 FQGTGA. This CDR3 spans 15 amino acids. The CDR3 DNA reads as TGTGCCAGCAGCTTAGGTCTAGCGGGATACAATGAGCAGTTCTTC. As protein: CASSLGLAGYNEQFF.

This clone is a singleton in its sample. This chain's CDR3 is CSVAHGQSNQPQHF. The DNA of the CDR3 is TGCAGCGTTGCCCACGGACAGTCAAATCAGCCCCAGCATTTT. The rearrangement links TRBV29-1 to TRBJ1-5, with D possibly matching TRBD1 (6 bases). The CDR3 length is 14 residues. Germline CDR1 and CDR2: SQVTM and ANQGSEA. V lost 4 bases and J 4 bases, leaving 14 bases between the germline ends.

The chain employs TRBV6-1 and TRBJ1-2, with 7 bases aligning to TRBD1. Germline V lookup: CDR1 MNHNS, CDR2 SASEGT. The CDR3 has 17 residues. V was pared by 2 bases and J by 7 bases, with 16 bases of the junction left unmatched. The CDR3 sequence: CASSEPYRGPRDSGYTF. The CDR3 DNA sequence: TGTGCCAGCAGTGAACCGTACAGGGGTCCTAGGGATAGTGGCTACACCTTC.